These T cell receptor beta chains were read from a single sample in a study of spatial heterogeneity in lung cancer. TCRdb recomputed calls from the 5' RACE reads with MiXCR, one row per CDR3 protein. This sample carries about 6,000 distinct CDR3 sequences, 8.5% to 10% of them seen once, and the ten largest clones take about a quarter. The specimen was lung tumor tissue, collected at surgery. The receptors come from a female donor with early-stage non-small cell lung cancer. CDR3s include the opening cysteine and the closing phenylalanine or tryptophan. The D gene is left open where the match is weak. Size tells how often a clone was seen (once, few, many) or the class of an expanded clone, and some rows leave it out.

j_gene	v_gene	abundance	d_gene	CDR3aa	CDR3nt
TRBJ2-3	TRBV27	few	NA	CASSSDAGDTDTQYF	TGTGCCAGCAGTTCAGATGCCGGAGACACAGATACGCAGTATTTT
TRBJ2-1	TRBV13	many	TRBD2	CASSGLGLAFPEQFF	TGTGCCAGCAGCGGGCTGGGACTAGCCTTTCCTGAGCAGTTCTTC
TRBJ2-2	TRBV3-1	medium-sized	NA	CASSQGGTNTGELFF	TGTGCCAGCAGCCAAGGGGGGACGAACACCGGGGAGCTGTTTTTT
TRBJ1-1	TRBV6-2/TRBV6-3	many	TRBD1	CASSSDRAGTEAFF	TGTGCCAGCAGTTCCGACAGGGCGGGGACTGAAGCTTTCTTT
TRBJ1-5	TRBV5-1	many	NA	CASRRDSNQPQHF	TGCGCCAGCAGACGGGACAGCAATCAGCCCCAGCATTTT
TRBJ2-7	TRBV4-1	few	TRBD2	CASSQEPQRGGYEQYF	TGCGCCAGCAGCCAAGAACCCCAGCGGGGCGGCTACGAGCAGTACTTC
TRBJ2-7	TRBV7-6	medium-sized	NA	CASSPGLTYEQYF	TGTGCCAGCAGCCCGGGGTTAACCTACGAGCAGTACTTC
TRBJ1-1	TRBV28	many	TRBD1	CASNSGGSNTEAFF	TGTGCCAGCAATTCAGGGGGATCGAACACTGAAGCTTTCTTT
TRBJ2-5	TRBV7-6	few	TRBD2	CASFHPGPSGGAGPETQYF	TGTGCCAGCTTCCACCCTGGTCCTAGCGGGGGCGCTGGCCCAGAGACCCAGTACTTC
TRBJ1-5	TRBV12-3/TRBV12-4	medium-sized	NA	CASSGGEGGNQPQHF	TGTGCCAGCAGTGGGGGAGAGGGTGGCAATCAGCCCCAGCATTTT
TRBJ1-2	TRBV28	NA	NA	CASSSPTASGGYTF	TGTGCCAGCAGTTCCCCGACGGCCTCGGGAGGCTACACCTTC
TRBJ1-2	TRBV6-6	many	NA	CASSPPQGRGDYGYTF	TGTGCCAGCAGCCCACCGCAGGGCCGGGGGGACTATGGCTACACCTTC
TRBJ1-6	TRBV10-3	medium-sized	NA	CAIVAGPNSPLHF	TGTGCCATCGTGGCAGGCCCGAATTCACCCCTCCACTTT
TRBJ1-5	TRBV7-2	many	NA	CASNPPGQCYQPQHF	TGTGCCAGCAACCCGCCTGGACAGTGCTATCAGCCCCAGCATTTT
TRBJ2-5	TRBV6-5	NA	NA	CASSYLGGGPMETQYF	TGTGCCAGCAGCTACCTAGGGGGGGGTCCGATGGAGACCCAGTACTTC
TRBJ2-2	TRBV7-7	many	TRBD1	CASSSGTALIGELFF	TGTGCCAGCAGCTCCGGGACAGCCCTCATCGGGGAGCTGTTTTTT
TRBJ2-5	TRBV12-3/TRBV12-4	medium-sized	TRBD2	CASSPAGVEETQYF	TGTGCCAGCAGCCCAGCGGGGGTAGAAGAGACCCAGTACTTC